The 26 T cell receptor beta chains given below trace back to one sample, sequenced in a study of blood T cell repertoires in COVID-19. Method: immunoSEQ multiplex PCR; TCRdb's copy keeps in-frame clones and lacks some. The sample consists of over 250,000 clones, 75% to 90% of them appearing once. Sequencing input: PBMCs or T cells enriched from blood (not recorded which). The receptor source for this set is a woman between 18 and 30 years old who had recovered from COVID-19.

This chain joins TRBV5-1 and TRBJ2-5; 7 bases are shared with TRBD1. The V gene's germline CDR1 is SGHRS and CDR2 YFSETQ. Unmatched junction bases numbered 11, after V lost 4 bases and J lost 5 bases. The CDR3 is 15 amino acids. CDR3 region: CASSPLEGARETQYF. CDR3 bases: TGCGCCAGCAGCCCCCTTGAGGGGGCCAGGGAGACCCAGTACTTC.

This clone was detected once. The J gene is TRBJ1-6, the V gene TRBV5-3; a weak D match, TRBD1 (5 bases). TRBV5-3 is treated as an ORF (open reading frame) with a function not yet certain. The CDR3 runs to 20 residues. V shed 0 bases and J shed 3 bases, with 22 bases lying between them. The CDR3 loop is CARSLGRDLFGPLYNSPLHF. The CDR3 nucleotides are TGTGCCAGAAGCTTGGGTAGGGACTTATTTGGACCCCTCTATAATTCACCCCTCCACTTT.

A few counts support this clone. The rearrangement joins TRBV6-5 to TRBJ1-1; 10 positions match TRBD1. The germline CDR1 and CDR2 sequences are MNHEY and SVGAGI. V gave up 4 bases and J gave up 4 bases; unmatched junction bases: 6. The length of the CDR3 is 15 residues. The CDR3 DNA reads as TGTGCCAGCAGTTCCCCCCGGGACAGGGGCACTGAAGCTTTCTTT. Translating it yields CASSSPRDRGTEAFF.

CDR3 protein: CATSSGNSPSYNSPLHF. The DNA for the CDR3 is TGTGCCACCAGCAGCGGTAACTCTCCCTCGTATAATTCACCCCTCCACTTT. This chain links TRBV15 with TRBJ1-6; D is unresolved. Trimming took 3 bases from V and 4 from J, leaving 16 bases between them. This CDR3 has 17 residues. CDR1 and CDR2 from the germline V gene are LNHNV and YYDKDF (reference sequence). Using reference TRBV15 and TRBJ1-6 for the parts outside the CDR3, the full variable domain is DAMVIQNPRYQVTQFGKPVTLSCSQTLNHNVMYWYQQKSSQAPKLLFHYYDKDFNNEADTPDNFQSRRPNTSFCFLDIRSPGLGDTAMYLCATSSGNSPSYNSPLHFGNGTRLTVT.

The chain employs TRBV7-9 and TRBJ2-5; weak D call: TRBD1 (5 bases). V lost 6 bases and J lost 5, with 13 bases in between. Germline values: CDR1 SEHNR, CDR2 FQNEAQ (reference sequence). The CDR3 is made up of 13 amino acids. Here the CDR3 DNA reads TGTGCCAGCAGTAAGGGGTCGGTTGAGACCCAGTACTTC. Translation: CASSKGSVETQYF.

This chain links TRBV18 with TRBJ2-2; the D gene is possibly TRBD1 (5 bases). The CDR3 length is 14 residues. From germline, CDR1 is KGHSH and CDR2 LQKENI. Between the trimmed V and J ends, which lost 2 bases and 6 bases, there was a span of 10 bases. The CDR3 nucleotides read TGTGCCAGCTCACCAACAGACAGCGCCGGGGAGCTGTTTTTT. Encoded protein: CASSPTDSAGELFF.

This chain's CDR3 is CASRRPKEDHQPQHF. As DNA, the CDR3 is TGTGCCAGCCGACGCCCGAAGGAGGATCATCAGCCCCAGCATTTT. V is TRBV5-4 and J is TRBJ1-5; D is ambiguous. The CDR3 has 15 residues. Germline V gene data show CDR1 as SGHNT and CDR2 as YYREEE (reference sequence). Trimming took 7 bases from V and 5 from J, leaving 19 bases between them.

The V call is TRBV2, the J call TRBJ1-2; 9 bases match TRBD1. In germline, CDR1 is SNHLY, CDR2 FYNNEI. The ends lost 4 bases at V and 7 bases at J; junction bases unmatched: 7. The CDR3 sequence is 14 residues long. The CDR3 coding sequence is TGTGCCAGCAGTGGGCAAGGACAGGGGTCTGGCTACACCTTC. This gives the protein CASSGQGQGSGYTF.

The J gene is TRBJ2-7, the V gene TRBV27; tentative D call: TRBD1 (6 bases). The V gene lost 5 bases and the J gene lost 3 bases, with 14 bases spanning the gap. The CDR3 loop spans 14 amino acids. Germline CDR1 reads MNHEY; CDR2 reads SMNVEV (reference sequence). The CDR3 DNA follows: TGTGCCAGCAGTATTTCACAGGGACACTACGAGCAGTACTTC. Translated, it gives CASSISQGHYEQYF.

This clone was seen a handful of times. This CDR3 reads CASSQAYRGANTGELFF. The DNA of the CDR3 is TGTGCCAGCAGCCAAGCGTACAGGGGTGCTAACACCGGGGAGCTGTTTTTT. The chain employs TRBV4-2 and TRBJ2-2; 7 nucleotides agree with TRBD1. Per germline, CDR1 LGHNA and CDR2 YNFKEQ. The CDR3 is 17 amino acids. V trimming: 1 base; J trimming: 2 bases; junction bases outside the gene matches: 7.

The rearrangement uses TRBV21-1 and TRBJ1-6. TRBV21-1 is a pseudogene segment. This CDR3 is built from 14 residues. CDR3 DNA sequence: TGTGCCAGCAGCCCGCCCCCGGGAGGATCACCCCTCCACTTT. It codes for CASSPPPGGSPLHF.

This clone has a single count. The V call is TRBV29-1, the J call TRBJ1-1; maybe TRBD1 (6 bases). Germline-derived CDR1 and CDR2 are SQVTM and ANQGSEA. The V end lost 4 bases, the J end lost 0 bases, and 6 bases lay between the germline ends. The CDR3 sequence is 12 residues long. The CDR3 DNA reads as TGCAGCGTTGGGGGGCTGAACACTGAAGCTTTCTTT. Translated: CSVGGLNTEAFF.

The rearrangement links TRBV15 to TRBJ2-6; no firm D call. The V and J ends lost 1 base and 2 bases respectively, with 9 bases between them. Germline values: CDR1 LNHNV, CDR2 YYDKDF (reference sequence). CDR3 length equals 16 residues. CDR3 amino acids: CATSRGPRPGANVLTF. In DNA, the CDR3 is TGTGCCACCAGCAGAGGGCCACGTCCTGGGGCCAACGTCCTGACTTTC.

The chain links TRBV19 to TRBJ2-5; a weak D match, TRBD1 (6 bases). This CDR3 comprises 14 residues. Trimming cost V 3 bases and J 1 base, with 9 bases left between them. Germline V lookup: CDR1 LNHDA, CDR2 SQIVND (reference sequence). CDR3 residues: CASSIWGLQETQYF. Written as DNA, the CDR3 is TGTGCCAGTAGTATCTGGGGGCTCCAAGAGACCCAGTACTTC.

The rearrangement links TRBV6-2 or TRBV6-3 to TRBJ1-4, with a weak D call TRBD1 (6 bases). CDR1 and CDR2 (germline): MNHEY, SVGEGT. Trimming removed 4 bases from V and 11 bases from J, with 32 bases in between. The CDR3 has 19 amino acids. This CDR3 is CASSFVRRDIIPSKGKLFF. The DNA of the CDR3 is TGTGCCAGCAGTTTCGTACGTCGGGACATAATCCCCTCGAAGGGGAAACTGTTTTTT.

The V gene is TRBV6-5, the J gene TRBJ1-1; D gene unclear. The CDR3 is 13 residues long. The germline V and J ends were trimmed by 9 bases and 6 bases, with 17 bases remaining between them. Per germline, CDR1 MNHEY and CDR2 SVGAGI. The CDR3, as DNA: TGTGCCAGTTCCACGCCCGGCCGGGCTGAAGCTTTCTTT. Encoded protein: CASSTPGRAEAFF.

The sample holds a few counts of this clone. The chain is built from TRBV9 and TRBJ1-2; D perhaps matches TRBD1 (6 bases). Looked up from germline, CDR1 is SGDLS and CDR2 is YYNGEE. V lost 4 bases to trimming and J lost 7 bases, with 23 bases between them. The CDR3 length is 16 residues. CDR3 in DNA: TGTGCCAGCAGCCCCCAGGGGACGCGAGTTTATGGTGGCTACACCTTC. It yields the protein CASSPQGTRVYGGYTF. Drawing the rest from reference TRBV9 and TRBJ1-2, the complete variable domain is DSGVTQTPKHLITATGQRVTLRCSPRSGDLSVYWYQQSLDQGLQFLIQYYNGEERAKGNILERFSAQQFPDLHSELNLSSLELGDSALYFCASSPQGTRVYGGYTFGSGTRLTVV.

Worth noting for this clone: The sample contains more than one DNA sequence encoding this CDR3. The chain is built from TRBV9 and TRBJ2-7; possibly TRBD2 for D (6 bases). The CDR3 is 15 residues long. Germline V lookup: CDR1 SGDLS, CDR2 YYNGEE. Trimming removed 4 bases from V and 2 bases from J, with 16 bases in between. The CDR3 sequence is CASSLGLAATYEQYF. CDR3 nucleotide sequence: TGTGCCAGCAGCTTGGGACTTGCCGCTACCTACGAGCAGTACTTC. The full variable domain, with the rest looked up from reference TRBV9 and TRBJ2-7, is DSGVTQTPKHLITATGQRVTLRCSPRSGDLSVYWYQQSLDQGLQFLIQYYNGEERAKGNILERFSAQQFPDLHSELNLSSLELGDSALYFCASSLGLAATYEQYFGPGTRLTVT.

This sequence joins TRBV4-2 and TRBJ2-7; TRBD2 matches at 8 bases. The CDR3 length is 15 residues. J was trimmed by 2 bases and V by 4 bases; bases with no gene match: 7. Germline V CDR1 and CDR2: LGHNA, YNFKEQ. CDR3 residues: CASSPLGGEPYEQYF. The DNA for the CDR3 is TGTGCCAGCAGCCCGCTCGGGGGGGAACCCTACGAGCAGTACTTC.

On this clone: Other DNA sequences from this sample encode an identical CDR3 as well. This chain connects TRBV6-5 to TRBJ1-6; the match to TRBD1 covers 7 bases. The V segment lost 6 bases and the J segment 6 bases; nucleotides outside the gene matches: 5. The CDR3 length is 14 residues. Germline lookup yields CDR1 MNHEY and CDR2 SVGAGI. This chain's CDR3 is CASSRQGPNSPLHF. The DNA of the CDR3 is TGTGCCAGCAGCCGACAGGGCCCTAATTCACCCCTCCACTTT.

This clone is a singleton in its sample. This chain links TRBV4-2 with TRBJ2-3; 13 bases line up with TRBD2. V lost 10 bases and J lost 6; bases outside the gene matches: 7. CDR3 length: 14 residues. Germline values: CDR1 LGHNA, CDR2 YNFKEQ. In DNA form, the CDR3 reads TGTGCCACAGGACTAGCGGGGGCGGGGGATACGCAGTATTTT. Translated: CATGLAGAGDTQYF.

The DNA for the CDR3 is TGTGCCAGCAGCTTCGTAGCGGGGGCACAAGAGACCCAGTACTTC. This sequence encodes CASSFVAGAQETQYF. The chain couples TRBV5-6 to TRBJ2-5; 9 bases align to TRBD2. The CDR3 runs 15 residues. CDR1 and CDR2 (germline): SGHDT, YYEEEE. V trimming: 2 bases; J trimming: 2 bases; junction bases outside the gene matches: 4.

This clone came up once. The chain joins TRBV5-6 to TRBJ2-1, with 7 positions matching TRBD1. The CDR3 extends over 13 amino acids. Germline CDR1 and CDR2: SGHDT and YYEEEE. V dropped 2 bases and J dropped 8; count of bases not matched to a gene: 4. CDR3 region: CASSFLQGYEQFF. CDR3 coding DNA: TGTGCCAGCAGCTTCCTACAGGGGTATGAGCAGTTCTTC.

Only one count was recorded for this clone. The chain links TRBV11-2 to TRBJ1-2, with a tentative D call TRBD1 (5 bases). Germline V lookup: CDR1 SGHAT, CDR2 FQNNGV. The CDR3 contains 18 residues. V was trimmed by 5 bases and J by 0 bases, leaving 22 bases between them. In DNA form, the CDR3 reads TGTGCCAGCAGCGTTCTAAGGGGAAGGAGAGAGTCTAACTATGGCTACACCTTC. As protein: CASSVLRGRRESNYGYTF.

This chain uses TRBV5-4 with TRBJ2-2; 7 bases agree with TRBD1. J lost 4 bases, V lost 4 bases, and 4 bases had no gene match. There are 14 residues in the CDR3. The germline V gene has CDR1 SGHNT and CDR2 YYREEE (reference sequence). The CDR3 coding sequence is TGTGCCAGCAGCCTCAGGGGGACCACCGGGGAGCTGTTTTTT. This translates into CASSLRGTTGELFF.

This clone was seen just once. The V call is TRBV5-8, the J call TRBJ2-1, with 14 bases identical to TRBD2. The CDR3 contains 16 residues. Losses at the gene ends were 4 bases for V and 8 bases for J; bases not matched to a gene: 8. Germline V lookup: CDR1 SGHTS, CDR2 YDEGEE. CDR3: CASSGRTSGGRDEQFF. The CDR3 DNA reads TGTGCCAGCAGCGGACGGACTAGCGGGGGGAGGGATGAGCAGTTCTTC.